These 18 T cell receptor beta chains were all obtained from the same sample, sequenced in a study of blood T cells in healthy people across ages. Using a J-beta primer mix together with a sample-barcoded 5' primer, a second PCR was run for roughly 7 to 12 cycles. MiXCR, applied by TCRdb to the 5' RACE reads, yields one record per CDR3 protein. The sample has some 1.5 million distinct CDR3 sequences; 40% to 45% are singletons. Sequenced sample: blood. All receptors come from a woman between 18 and 29 years old in good health.

This chain uses TRBV5-1 with TRBJ2-5; D not certain. The CDR3 runs to 12 residues. V was clipped by 2 bases and J by 11 bases, with 13 bases between them. Per germline, CDR1 SGHRS and CDR2 YFSETQ. The CDR3 nucleotides read TGCGCCAGCAGCTTCCGGATCAATGAGCAGTACTTC. As protein: CASSFRINEQYF.

This clonotype was observed a handful of times. This rearrangement joins TRBV20-1 to TRBJ2-7; D is ambiguous. The CDR3 consists of 12 residues. Germline V gene lookup returns CDR1 DFQATT and CDR2 SNEGSKA (reference sequence). Trimming shortened V by 1 base and J by 5 bases, and 9 bases separated the two germline ends. CDR3 DNA: TGCAGTGCTAGAGTCGGGTCCCACGAGCAGTACTTC. Its translation: CSARVGSHEQYF.

This clonotype came up once. The rearrangement links TRBV2 to TRBJ2-5; 9 positions agree with TRBD1. J lost 3 bases, V lost 5 bases, and 7 bases had no gene match. Germline V gene sequence: CDR1 SNHLY, CDR2 FYNNEI. The CDR3 consists of 15 residues. The CDR3 bases are TGTGCCAGCAGTCCTCCGGACAGGGGCAAAGAGACCCAGTACTTC. Translated, it gives CASSPPDRGKETQYF.

This clonotype turned up a few times. This CDR3 is CASSQGWGVGANVLTF. CDR3 sequence (DNA): TGTGCCAGCAGCCAAGGTTGGGGCGTTGGGGCCAACGTCCTGACTTTC. The rearrangement links TRBV3-1 to TRBJ2-6, with D maybe TRBD1 (5 bases). Germline values: CDR1 LGHDT, CDR2 YNNKEL (reference sequence). The CDR3 spans 16 residues. V was clipped by 1 base and J by 3 bases, with 10 bases between them.

This clonotype was seen a handful of times. The chain links TRBV4-1 to TRBJ1-2; 9 positions match TRBD1. The CDR3 is 15 amino acids. V shed 5 bases, J shed 0 bases, and the junction held 4 bases outside the gene matches. Looked up from germline, CDR1 is MGHRA and CDR2 is YSYEKL. This CDR3 is CASSARQGANYGYTF. The CDR3 DNA reads TGCGCCAGCAGCGCCCGACAGGGGGCTAACTATGGCTACACCTTC.

The chain employs TRBV6-2 or TRBV6-3 and TRBJ2-1; 10 positions match TRBD2. The germline V gene has CDR1 MNHEY and CDR2 SVGEGT. CDR3 length: 15 amino acids. The V segment lost 6 bases and the J segment 8 bases; nucleotides outside the gene matches: 10. The DNA of the CDR3 is TGTGCCAGCAGGGACCCTAGCGGGAGCCGCTATGAGCAGTTCTTC. It is translated as CASRDPSGSRYEQFF.

This clonotype appeared a few times. V usage is TRBV7-9 and J usage is TRBJ2-1; no clear D. Germline CDR1 is SEHNR and CDR2 is FQNEAQ (reference sequence). The CDR3 has 13 amino acids. Between the trimmed V and J ends, which lost 0 bases and 10 bases, there was a span of 10 bases. CDR3 region: CASSLAGSLEQFF. CDR3 coding DNA: TGTGCCAGCAGCTTAGCGGGGTCTCTGGAGCAGTTCTTC.

This clonotype has just a few counts. This chain uses TRBV12-3 or TRBV12-4 with TRBJ2-1; maybe TRBD2 (6 bases). V lost 3 bases and J lost 5, with 11 bases in between. This CDR3 is 14 amino acids long. The CDR3 reads CASSFGTVNNEQFF. CDR3 nucleotide sequence: TGTGCCAGCAGTTTCGGGACTGTCAACAATGAGCAGTTCTTC.

V usage is TRBV5-6 and J usage is TRBJ1-1, with no clear D. This CDR3 is 13 amino acids long. CDR1 is SGHDT and CDR2 is YYEEEE in the germline V gene. Deletions cut 4 bases from V and 6 bases from J, with 13 bases between. Here the CDR3 reads CASSPGPGAEAFF. The CDR3 DNA reads TGTGCCAGCAGCCCCGGCCCGGGAGCTGAAGCTTTCTTT.

This chain uses TRBV7-2 with TRBJ2-7, with D maybe TRBD2 (5 bases). Germline V lookup: CDR1 SGHTA, CDR2 FQGNSA. V was trimmed by 5 bases and J by 0 bases, leaving 11 bases between them. The CDR3 sequence is 14 residues long. For the CDR3, the DNA is TGTGCCAGCAGCCCATCGAGGGCCTCCTACGAGCAGTACTTC. Its protein is CASSPSRASYEQYF.

This clonotype was seen a handful of times. This rearrangement joins TRBV3-1 to TRBJ1-5; D ambiguous. The CDR3 spans 17 residues. Trimming removed 1 base at V and 5 bases at J, with 18 bases between. Germline-derived CDR1 and CDR2 are LGHDT and YNNKEL (reference sequence). This CDR3 reads CASSQGAVTRKDQPQHF. In DNA form, the CDR3 reads TGTGCCAGCAGCCAAGGTGCCGTGACTAGGAAGGATCAGCCCCAGCATTTT.

This clonotype was seen more than once but under ten times. The V call is TRBV10-2, the J call TRBJ2-1; TRBD1 might be the D (6 bases). The length of the CDR3 is 15 residues. Germline assignment: CDR1 WSHSY and CDR2 SAAADI. Trimming cost V 6 bases and J 7 bases, with 19 bases left between them. Written as DNA, the CDR3 is TGCGCCAGCAGATTACAGGGTAAGATCGGGAATGAGCAGTTCTTC. This gives the protein CASRLQGKIGNEQFF.

Turning to this clonotype: A junction boundary mismatches the germline segment, possibly from a read error. The chain uses TRBV25-1 and TRBJ1-1; tentatively, D is TRBD1 (6 bases). Germline V CDR1 and CDR2: MGHDK, SYGVNS. The length of the CDR3 is 14 residues. The CDR3 loop reads CVSSPNYGGAEAFF. The DNA of the CDR3 is TGTGTCAGCAGTCCGAATTACGGGGGCGCAGAAGCTTTCTTT.

The chain has TRBV9 and TRBJ2-3, with no clear D. CDR1 is SGDLS, CDR2 YYNGEE, per germline. The CDR3 length is 13 residues. V gave up 4 bases and J gave up 0 bases, with 6 bases separating them. The DNA for the CDR3 is TGTGCCAGCAGCACCAAGAGCACAGATACGCAGTATTTT. This gives the protein CASSTKSTDTQYF. The full variable domain, with the rest looked up from reference TRBV9 and TRBJ2-3, is DSGVTQTPKHLITATGQRVTLRCSPRSGDLSVYWYQQSLDQGLQFLIQYYNGEERAKGNILERFSAQQFPDLHSELNLSSLELGDSALYFCASSTKSTDTQYFGPGTRLTVL.

The chain is built from TRBV20-1 and TRBJ2-1, with a weak D call TRBD2 (6 bases). Trimming removed 6 bases at V and 8 bases at J, with 20 bases between. Per germline, CDR1 DFQATT and CDR2 SNEGSKA (reference sequence). The CDR3 totals 14 residues. CDR3 amino acids: CSARGSVRGDEQFF. For the CDR3, the DNA is TGCAGTGCCCGTGGGAGCGTGCGGGGCGATGAGCAGTTCTTC.

The V gene is TRBV12-3 or TRBV12-4, the J gene TRBJ2-5; D ambiguous. Trimming pared 3 bases from V and 8 bases from J, leaving 10 bases between. The CDR3 is 12 residues long. The CDR3 sequence: CASSFGPGTQYF. Written as DNA, the CDR3 is TGTGCCAGCAGTTTTGGTCCAGGAACCCAGTACTTC.

The chain uses TRBV29-1 and TRBJ2-2; D gene uncertain. V lost 2 bases and J lost 4, with 8 bases in between. Germline loops: CDR1 SQVTM, CDR2 ANQGSEA. This CDR3 is 13 amino acids long. The CDR3 here is CSVEISFTGELFF. The CDR3 nucleotides are TGCAGCGTTGAAATTAGCTTCACCGGGGAGCTGTTTTTT.

This clonotype appeared a few times. The V call is TRBV4-1, the J call TRBJ1-1; D is uncertain. The germline V and J ends were trimmed by 0 bases and 6 bases, with 8 bases remaining between them. In germline, CDR1 is MGHRA, CDR2 YSYEKL. The CDR3 has 13 residues. The chain's CDR3 is CASSQDNLSEAFF. The CDR3 DNA reads TGCGCCAGCAGCCAAGATAACCTTTCTGAAGCTTTCTTT.